The entry below gives a single T cell receptor (beta chain) sequence along with its context. The target antigen is unknown. The assay was immunoSEQ multiplex PCR, and TCRdb's table has in-frame clones only and misses some. The sample yields fewer than 50,000 clones, around 69% seen once. The data were taken from a study of early stage breast cancer tumors. Study at large: ER+/PR+/HER2- status applied to about 70% of the 16 invasive breast tumors. Findings and caveats of the study: Tumors had around 2.5-fold higher T cell density than normal breast.

Germline V lookup: CDR1 SGHAT, CDR2 FQNNGV. With 6 bases removed from V and 2 bases from J, the gap between germline ends came to 7 bases. The CDR3 runs to 12 residues. Sequencing was performed on blood. The TCR comes from a person in their fifties or sixties with breast cancer. The chain carries TRBV11-2 and TRBJ2-5; a weak D match, TRBD1 (6 bases). The CDR3 region has the DNA TGTGCCAGCAGGGACAGACAAGAGACCCAGTACTTC. Encoded protein: CASRDRQETQYF.